These 10 T cell receptor beta chains came from one sample sequenced in a study of metastatic and nonmetastatic thyroid tumors. TCRdb reanalyzed the PCR reads with MiXCR. The sample comprises tens of thousands of clones, roughly 15% of which are singletons, and roughly 6% rests with the top ten. Patients underwent thyroid surgery, and none had received any treatment before it. Sequencing was carried out using blood. The source is a male donor with papillary thyroid cancer or a benign thyroid nodule (not recorded which). Some clones in this sample may be carry-over from other donors' samples.

Only a few counts were recorded for this clone. This chain links TRBV7-2 with TRBJ2-7; D unclear. The germline V gene encodes CDR1 SGHTA and CDR2 FQGNSA. This CDR3 region has 12 residues. V lost 5 bases and J 3 bases, leaving 8 bases between the germline ends. As DNA, the CDR3 is TGTGCCAGCAGCCTACACGTCTACGAGCAGTACTTC. Encoded protein: CASSLHVYEQYF.

This clone has a count of ten or more. The chain links TRBV2 to TRBJ2-4; D possibly corresponds to TRBD1 (6 bases). CDR3 length: 16 amino acids. Germline V gene sequence: CDR1 SNHLY, CDR2 FYNNEI. Trimming removed 7 bases from V and 1 base from J, with 17 bases in between. The CDR3 nucleotides are TGTGCCAGCAATCTCTTCAGGGGTACGGCCAAAAACATTCAGTACTTC. This sequence encodes CASNLFRGTAKNIQYF.

This clone was counted a few times. The chain couples TRBV6-2 or TRBV6-3 to TRBJ1-1; possibly TRBD1 for D (6 bases). V dropped 6 bases and J dropped 6 bases, with 17 bases sitting between them. Per germline, CDR1 MNHEY and CDR2 SVGEGT. There are 14 residues in the CDR3. As DNA, the CDR3 is TGTGCCAGCAGAACAACCAACAGGGCCCCTGAAGCTTTCTTT. The encoded protein is CASRTTNRAPEAFF.

This clone was recorded at least ten times. This chain uses TRBV11-2 with TRBJ1-5; 7 positions agree with TRBD1. Germline values: CDR1 SGHAT, CDR2 FQNNGV. The CDR3 has 18 amino acids. V lost 5 bases, J lost 4 bases, and 17 bases stayed unmatched. The CDR3 region has the DNA TGTGCCAGCAGCCCGGGCCAGGTGTGGGACAGTTCAAATCAGCCCCAGCATTTT. Amino acids: CASSPGQVWDSSNQPQHF.

This clone was observed at least ten times. The chain combines TRBV7-9 with TRBJ1-1, with D unresolved. CDR1 SEHNR and CDR2 FQNEAQ come from the germline V gene (reference sequence). V lost 6 bases to trimming and J lost 2 bases, with 16 bases between them. The CDR3 totals 15 residues. The CDR3 protein is CASSLAAPTNTEAFF. CDR3 nucleotides: TGTGCCAGCAGTCTCGCCGCACCTACCAACACTGAAGCTTTCTTT. The complete variable domain, with remaining parts taken from reference TRBV7-9 and TRBJ1-1, reads DTGVSQNPRHKITKRGQNVTFRCDPISEHNRLYWYRQTLGQGPEFLTYFQNEAQLEKSRLLSDRFSAERPKGSFSTLEIQRTEQGDSAMYLCASSLAAPTNTEAFFGQGTRLTVV.

This clone was seen many times. The V and J genes are TRBV15 and TRBJ1-1; maybe TRBD1 (6 bases). Trimming took 0 bases from V and 11 from J, leaving 19 bases between them. Germline CDR1 is LNHNV and CDR2 is YYDKDF (reference sequence). The CDR3 length is 15 residues. The CDR3 here is CATSRDRPGAVEAFF. The CDR3 DNA is TGTGCCACCAGCAGAGATCGCCCAGGGGCGGTTGAGGCTTTCTTT.

On this clone itself: Relative to the germline gene, one junction end is altered; a read error may explain this. CDR3 sequence (DNA): TGTGCCAGCATCTTAGAATCGCGGGAGGGACCGAGAGGACACGAGCATTACTTC. Translating it yields CASILESREGPRGHEHYF. The rearrangement joins TRBV7-8 to TRBJ2-7; 9 bases map to TRBD2. Germline V gene sequence: CDR1 SGHVS, CDR2 FQNEAQ. CDR3 length equals 18 residues.

This chain uses TRBV6-1 with TRBJ2-2; perhaps D is TRBD1 or TRBD2 (5 bases each). The CDR3 length is 16 residues. Trimming stripped 8 bases from V and 4 bases from J, with 20 bases between. The germline gives CDR1 MNHNS, CDR2 SASEGT. Here the CDR3 reads CASYGAAVRLTGELFF. The CDR3 nucleotides read TGTGCCAGCTACGGGGCAGCCGTACGCCTCACCGGGGAGCTGTTTTTT.

This clone turned up a few times. A much larger clone differs from this one at a single base, so this may be a read error. The CDR3: CARSPGGYLAEAFF. The CDR3 DNA reads as TGTGCCCGCTCACCAGGGGGGTATCTCGCTGAAGCTTTCTTT. The V gene is TRBV18, the J gene TRBJ1-1; 7 bases match TRBD1. Germline CDR1 reads KGHSH; CDR2 reads LQKENI. The CDR3 totals 14 residues.

There are a few counts of this clone. Mismatch with germline at one junction end may stem from a read error. The chain recombines TRBV6-1 with TRBJ2-5; 9 bases match TRBD2. This CDR3 is 13 amino acids long. The germline CDR1 and CDR2 sequences are MNHNS and SASEGT. Here the CDR3 reads CASIEAVTSGRVF. CDR3 coding DNA: TGTGCCAGCATTGAAGCTGTGACTAGCGGTAGGGTGTTC.